A single T cell receptor (beta chain) is shown here with its context. What this receptor recognizes is not known. Base qualities are not at hand, and no much larger clone is one base apart. Via the germline V gene, CDR1 is SNHLY and CDR2 FYNNEI. Unmatched junction bases come to 2, with V trimmed by 2 bases and J by 3 bases. Its CDR3 holds 15 amino acids, cysteine through phenylalanine. Only CDR3 DNA remains: 45 bases, in frame from the first base. The data stem from a study of OX40 agonist ivuxolimab in advanced cancers. Background for the entire study: The costimulatory receptor OX40 (CD134) was targeted by ivuxolimab, a fully human IgG2 agonistic monoclonal antibody. Of the approximately 54 dose-escalation patients, hepatocellular carcinoma was present in around 19, melanoma in approximately 15, renal cell carcinoma in 9 and head and neck cancer in 9. Intravenous ivuxolimab was administered to patients every 2 weeks at six dose levels: 0.01, 0.1, 0.3, 1.5, 3 and 10 mg/kg. In the dose-escalation cohort, 70% to 90% of patients were male, and the mean age was roughly 60 years with a range of about 20 to 79. Prior anti-PD-1, anti-PD-L1 or anti-CTLA-4 therapy was permitted, and approximately 40% of dose-escalation patients had received checkpoint inhibitors. Three dose-escalation patients achieved partial responses, one with hepatocellular carcinoma and two with cutaneous melanoma. The paper covers the monotherapy dose-escalation part of the phase I ivuxolimab trial, which included N ≈ 57 patients. Peripheral TCRbeta sequencing was intended to test whether TCR sequence diversity was altered and clonal T-cell expansion was caused by ivuxolimab. The investigation overall reported the following: In the 0.1-3.0 mg/kg groups, partial responders had among the lowest normalized peripheral clonal expansion, particularly in CD8+ T cells. At doses of 0.1 to 3.0 mg/kg, clonal expansion of both CD4+ and CD8+ blood T cells was observed from baseline to week 6. Low levels of normalized T-cell clonal expansion were also seen in some patients who did not respond. Antigen specificity was not determined for the clonally expanded peripheral T cells. After ivuxolimab, more expanded clones were found on average in CD8+ T cells than in CD4+ T cells.

The trial excluded patients who had a history of autoimmune disease or who were on systemic immunosuppression. Peripheral blood for TCR sequencing was collected from all dose cohorts at baseline, on cycle 4 day 1, and on cycle 7 day 1. Samples were obtained from an open-label, multicenter, first-in-human phase I dose-escalation trial of ivuxolimab. Adults with locally advanced or metastatic melanoma, renal cell, hepatocellular, or head and neck squamous cell carcinoma were enrolled in the trial. Before TCR sequencing, CD4+ T cells and CD8+ T cells from peripheral blood were sorted into separate populations. Genomic DNA was extracted from sorted cells for sequencing of the TCRbeta CDR3 region. The immunoSEQ Assay was used for sequencing of TCRbeta CDR3 regions. Held by TCRdb, this immuneACCESS table contains in-frame sequences only and omits some clones. Under half of the omission traces to an unresolved V gene where checked; the cause of the rest is unknown. This sample lists 60,000 to 65,000 clones; 84% were detected once. The ten largest make up more than 8% of the sample.

Rearrangement joined TRBV2 to TRBJ2-5; TRBD2 agrees with 11 junctional bases. The sample in question was CD4+ or CD8+ T cells sorted from blood, obtained in a trial of the OX40 agonist ivuxolimab. This receptor was obtained from an adult with an advanced solid tumor such as melanoma, head and neck, liver or kidney cancer. Read as DNA, the sequence is TGTGCCAGCAGTGAATTTAGCGGGGGGGAAGAGACCCAGTACTTC. This translates into CASSEFSGGEETQYF.